The rows below give T cell receptor beta chains drawn from one sample of a study of circulating CD8 cells and anti-PD-1 response in melanoma. TCRdb itself ran the reads through MiXCR, one entry per CDR3 protein. The sample includes 500 to 700 distinct CDR3 sequences, 6.2% seen only once; the top ten take 27%. The specimen was CD8+ T cells from PBMCs, collected at baseline or after one month of anti-PD-1 therapy (not recorded which). The receptor set was obtained from a human donor with melanoma. Each CDR3 is given with its conserved first and last residue. The D gene is left open where the match is weak. Not every row has a clone size; where given, it reads once, few, many or a size class.

j_gene: TRBJ2-3; v_gene: TRBV25-1; abundance: -; d_gene: -; CDR3aa: CATETDTQYF; CDR3nt: TGTGCCACCGAGACAGATACGCAGTATTTT
j_gene: TRBJ2-1; v_gene: TRBV12-3/TRBV12-4; abundance: large; d_gene: -; CDR3aa: CASSLGAGTEQFF; CDR3nt: TGTGCCAGCAGTTTAGGCGCAGGGACTGAGCAGTTCTTC
j_gene: TRBJ1-1; v_gene: TRBV12-3/TRBV12-4; abundance: medium-sized; d_gene: -; CDR3aa: CASTLGGDYAEAFF; CDR3nt: TGTGCCAGCACCCTGGGTGGTGACTACGCTGAAGCTTTCTTT
j_gene: TRBJ1-2; v_gene: TRBV4-2; abundance: medium-sized; d_gene: -; CDR3aa: CASSQDGGLNGYTF; CDR3nt: TGTGCCAGCAGCCAAGACGGGGGGCTGAATGGCTACACCTTC
j_gene: TRBJ2-7; v_gene: TRBV7-9; abundance: large; d_gene: -; CDR3aa: CASSEGLEGYEQYF; CDR3nt: TGTGCCAGCAGCGAGGGGCTTGAGGGATACGAGCAGTACTTC
j_gene: TRBJ2-7; v_gene: TRBV4-1; abundance: large; d_gene: TRBD2; CDR3aa: CASSQVQLAGTYEQYF; CDR3nt: TGCGCCAGCAGCCAAGTTCAACTAGCGGGAACCTACGAGCAGTACTTC
j_gene: TRBJ2-3; v_gene: TRBV27; abundance: large; d_gene: -; CDR3aa: CASSLGASRADTQYF; CDR3nt: TGTGCCAGCAGCCTTGGGGCTAGCAGGGCAGATACGCAGTATTTT
j_gene: TRBJ2-1; v_gene: TRBV16; abundance: -; d_gene: TRBD2; CDR3aa: CVSSPPASGGFENEQFF; CDR3nt: TGTGTCAGCAGCCCACCCGCCAGCGGGGGCTTCGAGAATGAGCAGTTCTTC
j_gene: TRBJ2-7; v_gene: TRBV20-1; abundance: medium-sized; d_gene: TRBD1; CDR3aa: CSARDNRDRSYEQYF; CDR3nt: TGCAGTGCTAGAGATAACCGGGACAGGTCCTACGAGCAGTACTTC
j_gene: TRBJ1-5; v_gene: TRBV28; abundance: medium-sized; d_gene: -; CDR3aa: CATDFGSNQPQHF; CDR3nt: TGTGCCACCGACTTCGGGAGCAATCAGCCCCAGCATTTT
j_gene: TRBJ2-3; v_gene: TRBV27; abundance: medium-sized; d_gene: TRBD1; CDR3aa: CAIRPGTGGTDTQYF; CDR3nt: TGTGCCATCAGGCCCGGGACAGGGGGAACAGATACGCAGTATTTT
j_gene: TRBJ2-1; v_gene: TRBV20-1; abundance: -; d_gene: -; CDR3aa: CSAHLDTPEEFF; CDR3nt: TGCAGTGCTCACCTTGACACTCCCGAGGAGTTCTTC
j_gene: TRBJ1-3; v_gene: TRBV7-9; abundance: medium-sized; d_gene: -; CDR3aa: CASSLEEGAAGNTIYF; CDR3nt: TGTGCCAGCAGCTTAGAGGAGGGAGCGGCTGGAAACACCATATATTTT
j_gene: TRBJ2-1; v_gene: TRBV28; abundance: large; d_gene: TRBD1; CDR3aa: CASSLWLGQGANEQFF; CDR3nt: TGTGCCAGCAGTTTATGGTTAGGACAGGGGGCGAATGAGCAGTTCTTC
j_gene: TRBJ1-6; v_gene: TRBV5-5; abundance: large; d_gene: TRBD1; CDR3aa: CASSLDRHSPLHF; CDR3nt: TGTGCCAGCAGCCTGGACAGGCATTCACCCCTCCACTTT
j_gene: TRBJ1-5; v_gene: TRBV19; abundance: medium-sized; d_gene: -; CDR3aa: CASTGVYTYNQPQHF; CDR3nt: TGTGCCAGCACGGGGGTCTACACCTATAATCAGCCCCAGCATTTT
j_gene: TRBJ1-2; v_gene: TRBV12-3/TRBV12-4; abundance: large; d_gene: -; CDR3aa: CASSFEPYYGYTF; CDR3nt: TGTGCCAGCAGTTTCGAACCTTACTATGGCTACACCTTC
j_gene: TRBJ2-2; v_gene: TRBV2; abundance: large; d_gene: -; CDR3aa: CASSAGTVAPGELVF; CDR3nt: TGTGCCAGCAGCGCGGGGACAGTTGCCCCCGGGGAGCTGGTTTTT
j_gene: TRBJ1-4; v_gene: TRBV4-1; abundance: few; d_gene: TRBD1; CDR3aa: CAGGTDAEKLFF; CDR3nt: TGCGCCGGAGGGACAGACGCCGAAAAACTGTTTTTT
j_gene: TRBJ1-1; v_gene: TRBV5-1; abundance: medium-sized; d_gene: TRBD1; CDR3aa: CASSLGQGAFMNTEAFF; CDR3nt: TGCGCCAGCAGCTTGGGACAGGGGGCGTTCATGAACACTGAAGCTTTCTTT
j_gene: TRBJ2-5; v_gene: TRBV28; abundance: large; d_gene: TRBD1; CDR3aa: CASRPGTGFGETQYF; CDR3nt: TGTGCCAGCAGACCCGGGACAGGGTTCGGAGAGACCCAGTACTTC
j_gene: TRBJ2-7; v_gene: TRBV19; abundance: medium-sized; d_gene: TRBD1; CDR3aa: CASSMTGGIYEQHF; CDR3nt: TGTGCCAGTAGTATGACAGGGGGAATCTACGAGCAGCACTTC
j_gene: TRBJ2-7; v_gene: TRBV2; abundance: large; d_gene: -; CDR3aa: CASSGFGGPEQYF; CDR3nt: TGTGCCAGCAGTGGTTTCGGGGGCCCCGAGCAGTACTTC
j_gene: TRBJ2-7; v_gene: TRBV16; abundance: large; d_gene: TRBD1; CDR3aa: CASSQSWTGPYEQYF; CDR3nt: TGTGCCAGCAGCCAATCCTGGACAGGGCCGTACGAGCAGTACTTC
j_gene: TRBJ2-2; v_gene: TRBV6-1; abundance: -; d_gene: -; CDR3aa: CASSELGIAGPGELFF; CDR3nt: TGTGCCAGCAGTGAATTGGGAATAGCAGGGCCCGGGGAGCTGTTTTTT
j_gene: TRBJ2-1; v_gene: TRBV15; abundance: medium-sized; d_gene: -; CDR3aa: CATSIAGTVEQFF; CDR3nt: TGTGCCACCAGCATAGCAGGGACGGTTGAGCAGTTCTTC
j_gene: TRBJ2-7; v_gene: TRBV28; abundance: medium-sized; d_gene: TRBD1; CDR3aa: CASSHNRGYEQYF; CDR3nt: TGTGCCAGCAGTCACAACAGGGGATACGAGCAGTACTTC
j_gene: TRBJ1-1; v_gene: TRBV28; abundance: large; d_gene: -; CDR3aa: CASSLFGGNTEAFF; CDR3nt: TGTGCCAGCAGTTTATTCGGAGGGAACACTGAAGCTTTCTTT
j_gene: TRBJ2-3; v_gene: TRBV4-2; abundance: few; d_gene: -; CDR3aa: CASRPTEGSTDTQYF; CDR3nt: TGTGCCAGCAGACCGACAGAGGGCTCCACAGATACGCAGTATTTT
j_gene: TRBJ2-1; v_gene: TRBV9; abundance: large; d_gene: TRBD2; CDR3aa: CASSPAGVSYNEQFF; CDR3nt: TGTGCCAGCAGCCCAGCGGGGGTCTCCTACAATGAGCAGTTCTTC
j_gene: TRBJ2-7; v_gene: TRBV19; abundance: medium-sized; d_gene: TRBD2; CDR3aa: CASSLAGPSYEQYF; CDR3nt: TGTGCCAGTAGTCTAGCGGGGCCGTCCTACGAGCAGTACTTC
j_gene: TRBJ2-2; v_gene: TRBV12-3/TRBV12-4; abundance: medium-sized; d_gene: -; CDR3aa: CASTEGIGIPFTGELFF; CDR3nt: TGTGCCAGCACCGAGGGCATAGGGATACCTTTCACCGGGGAGCTGTTTTTT
j_gene: TRBJ2-1; v_gene: TRBV14; abundance: medium-sized; d_gene: -; CDR3aa: CASSQGGRGPIYNEQFF; CDR3nt: TGTGCCAGCAGCCAAGGCGGACGGGGGCCAATCTACAATGAGCAGTTCTTC
j_gene: TRBJ1-6; v_gene: TRBV4-1; abundance: medium-sized; d_gene: -; CDR3aa: CASSQGRGATLHF; CDR3nt: TGCGCCAGCAGCCAAGGAAGAGGGGCCACCCTCCACTTT
j_gene: TRBJ2-7; v_gene: TRBV28; abundance: large; d_gene: -; CDR3aa: CASSLFGASYEQYF; CDR3nt: TGTGCCAGCAGTTTGTTTGGGGCCTCCTACGAGCAGTACTTC
j_gene: TRBJ2-7; v_gene: TRBV2; abundance: large; d_gene: -; CDR3aa: CASSEEGSAYEQYF; CDR3nt: TGTGCCAGCAGTGAAGAGGGCTCGGCTTATGAGCAGTACTTC
j_gene: TRBJ1-1; v_gene: TRBV2; abundance: -; d_gene: -; CDR3aa: CASSGTEKDEALF; CDR3nt: TGTGCCAGCAGTGGGACCGAGAAGGATGAAGCTCTCTTT
j_gene: TRBJ2-7; v_gene: TRBV19; abundance: -; d_gene: TRBD1; CDR3aa: CASRITGGIYEQYF; CDR3nt: TGTGCCAGCCGTATAACAGGGGGCATATACGAGCAGTACTTC
j_gene: TRBJ2-7; v_gene: TRBV10-3; abundance: large; d_gene: -; CDR3aa: CAIQSFGEQRYEQYF; CDR3nt: TGTGCCATCCAGAGCTTCGGGGAGCAGAGGTACGAGCAGTACTTC
j_gene: TRBJ2-7; v_gene: TRBV27; abundance: -; d_gene: TRBD1; CDR3aa: CASSLTTGTYEQYF; CDR3nt: TGTGCCAGCAGTTTGACGACAGGGACCTACGAGCAGTACTTC
j_gene: TRBJ1-2; v_gene: TRBV2; abundance: large; d_gene: -; CDR3aa: CASDTFKGGYTF; CDR3nt: TGTGCCAGCGACACGTTCAAGGGTGGCTACACCTTC